The 9 T cell receptor beta chains presented below share a single source sample, sequenced in a study of blood T cells in healthy people across ages. A sample-barcoded 5' primer and a J-beta primer mix were used in a second PCR of about 6 to 11 cycles. TCRdb fed the 5' RACE reads into MiXCR, producing one record per CDR3 protein. The sample records hundreds of thousands of distinct CDR3 sequences, around 31% being singletons. Sequences were obtained from blood. The receptors originated from a woman aged 80 or over in good health.

With regard to this clonotype: A clone one base away is much larger, so this may be a read error. The chain is built from TRBV5-6 and TRBJ1-2, with TRBD1 as a possible D gene (6 bases). V was clipped by 4 bases and J by 7 bases, with 20 bases between them. This CDR3 region has 15 residues. Looked up from germline, CDR1 is SGHDT and CDR2 is YYEEEE. The CDR3 DNA reads TGTGCCAGCAGCCCCGAATGGGGGGCCAGTTGTGGCTACACCTTC. Amino acid sequence: CASSPEWGASCGYTF.

This clonotype was recorded many times. The chain uses TRBV12-3 or TRBV12-4 and TRBJ1-5, with D possibly being TRBD1 (5 bases). This CDR3 spans 17 amino acids. V lost 10 bases and J lost 4, with 26 bases in between. The CDR3 spells CATTLFATGRTNQPQHF. CDR3 DNA sequence: TGTGCCACCACTTTATTTGCAACGGGCAGGACAAATCAGCCCCAGCATTTT.

Many counts were recorded for this clonotype. This rearrangement joins TRBV20-1 to TRBJ2-7, with D uncertain. The CDR3 has 13 amino acids. CDR1 is DFQATT, CDR2 SNEGSKA, per germline (reference sequence). The germline V and J ends were trimmed by 8 bases and 0 bases, with 14 bases remaining between them. The CDR3 DNA reads TGCAGTAACAGCGAACCCAGCTCCTACGAGCAGTACTTC. Encoded protein: CSNSEPSSYEQYF.

This clonotype turned up a few times. This sequence may be a read error, since a much larger clone differs from it by one base. This chain joins TRBV20-1 and TRBJ2-7; 15 bases map to TRBD2. Germline CDR1 DFQATT, CDR2 SNEGSKA (reference sequence). Trimming at V came to 5 bases and at J to 12 bases, leaving 8 bases not matched to a gene. There are 13 residues in the CDR3. The CDR3 region is CSARGLAGGVRYF. The CDR3 nucleotides are TGCAGTGCTCGGGGACTAGCGGGGGGAGTAAGGTACTTC.

Notes on this clonotype: This clone may be a read error of a much larger clone one base away. The chain links TRBV25-1 to TRBJ2-7, with 10 bases matching TRBD1. The trim removed 3 bases at V and 9 bases at J, leaving 5 bases unmatched. CDR1 and CDR2 (germline): MGHDK, SYGVNS. The CDR3 length is 13 residues. The CDR3 protein is CASSDDRGRGQYF. The CDR3 DNA reads as TGTGCCAGCAGTGACGACAGGGGGCGCGGGCAGTACTTC.

The J gene is TRBJ1-1, the V gene TRBV20-1; D remains ambiguous. The germline V and J ends were trimmed by 1 base and 0 bases, with 12 bases remaining between them. The V gene's germline CDR1 is DFQATT and CDR2 SNEGSKA (reference sequence). CDR3 length: 15 amino acids. This CDR3 reads CSARVPRGMNTEAFF. The CDR3 DNA follows: TGCAGTGCTAGAGTACCCCGTGGGATGAACACTGAAGCTTTCTTT.

This clonotype was seen a few times. This is likely a read error, given that the CDR3 carries no conserved phenylalanine or tryptophan at its end. The rearrangement links TRBV5-1 to TRBJ2-6, with no clear D. V was trimmed by 4 bases and J by 0 bases, leaving 8 bases between them. The CDR3 length is 15 residues. Germline CDR1 SGHRS, CDR2 YFSETQ. The CDR3 loop is CASSPAYSGANVLTL. CDR3 bases: TGCGCCAGCAGCCCAGCGTACTCTGGGGCCAACGTCCTGACTTTA.

This clonotype came up many times. This chain links TRBV28 with TRBJ2-5; no reliable D call. The J call could be wrong; TRBJ2-7 is a better fit for the DNA end. Germline V gene data show CDR1 as MDHEN and CDR2 as SYDVKM. The CDR3 spans 13 residues. The CDR3 spells CASSLSGVHEQYF. The DNA of the CDR3 is TGTGCCAGCAGTTTAAGTGGGGTACACGAGCAGTACTTC.

This clonotype appeared many times. This CDR3 reads CASSSGQGVRYNEQFF. CDR3 coding DNA: TGTGCCAGCAGCTCTGGACAGGGCGTTAGGTACAATGAGCAGTTCTTC. This chain joins TRBV7-9 and TRBJ2-1; 8 nucleotides match TRBD1. V was clipped by 4 bases and J by 4 bases; unmatched bases: 9. The CDR3 spans 16 residues. CDR1 is SEHNR and CDR2 is FQNEAQ in the germline V gene (reference sequence).